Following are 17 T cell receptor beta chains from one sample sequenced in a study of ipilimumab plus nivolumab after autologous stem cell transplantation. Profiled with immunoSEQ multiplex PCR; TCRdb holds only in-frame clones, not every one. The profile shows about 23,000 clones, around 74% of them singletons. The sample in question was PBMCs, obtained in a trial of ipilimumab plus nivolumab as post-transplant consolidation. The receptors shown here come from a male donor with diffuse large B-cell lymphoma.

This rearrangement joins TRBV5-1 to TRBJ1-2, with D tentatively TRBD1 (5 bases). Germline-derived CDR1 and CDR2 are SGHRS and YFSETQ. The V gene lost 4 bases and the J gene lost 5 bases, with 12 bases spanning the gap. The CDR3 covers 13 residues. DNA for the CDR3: TGCGCCAGCAGCCCGCGCGGACAATATGGCTACACCTTC. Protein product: CASSPRGQYGYTF.

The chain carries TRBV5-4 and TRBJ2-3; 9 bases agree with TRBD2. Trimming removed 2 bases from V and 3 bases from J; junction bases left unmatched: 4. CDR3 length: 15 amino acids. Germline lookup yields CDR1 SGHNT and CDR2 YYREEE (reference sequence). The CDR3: CASSFSGSGTDTQYF. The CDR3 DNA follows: TGTGCCAGCAGCTTTAGCGGGAGTGGGACAGATACGCAGTATTTT.

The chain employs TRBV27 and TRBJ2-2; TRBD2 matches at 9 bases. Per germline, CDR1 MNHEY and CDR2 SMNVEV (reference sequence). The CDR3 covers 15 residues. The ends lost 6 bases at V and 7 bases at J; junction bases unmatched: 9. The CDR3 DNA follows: TGTGCCAGCAGCCTAGTTGCGACTAGCGGCGGGGAGCTGTTTTTT. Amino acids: CASSLVATSGGELFF.

CDR3: CASRLSGASGTEAFF. In nucleotides, the CDR3 is TGTGCCAGTCGATTGTCAGGGGCATCGGGCACTGAAGCTTTCTTT. The chain recombines TRBV19 with TRBJ1-1; D might be TRBD1 (6 bases). The CDR3 runs to 15 residues. Germline loops: CDR1 LNHDA, CDR2 SQIVND (reference sequence). Trimming removed 8 bases at V and 4 bases at J, with 20 bases between.

CDR3 loop: CASSPDIVGGNQPQHF. The CDR3 DNA is TGTGCCAGCTCACCGGACATTGTAGGGGGCAATCAGCCCCAGCATTTT. The V and J genes are TRBV18 and TRBJ1-5, with D perhaps matching TRBD1 (5 bases). Trimming pared 3 bases from V and 2 bases from J, leaving 14 bases between. The CDR3 consists of 16 residues. In germline, CDR1 is KGHSH, CDR2 LQKENI.

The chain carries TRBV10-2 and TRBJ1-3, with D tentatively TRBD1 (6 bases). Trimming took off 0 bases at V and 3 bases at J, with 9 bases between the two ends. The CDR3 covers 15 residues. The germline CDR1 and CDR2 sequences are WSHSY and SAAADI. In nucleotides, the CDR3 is TGCGCCAGCAGTGAGTCGGGGGCGGGTGGAAACACCATATATTTT. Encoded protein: CASSESGAGGNTIYF.

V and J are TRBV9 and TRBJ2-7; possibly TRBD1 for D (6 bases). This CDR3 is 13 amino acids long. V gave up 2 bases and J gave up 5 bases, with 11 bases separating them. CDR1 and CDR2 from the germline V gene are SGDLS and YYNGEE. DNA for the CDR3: TGTGCCAGCAGCGTCCAGGGGACCCACGAGCAGTACTTC. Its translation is CASSVQGTHEQYF.

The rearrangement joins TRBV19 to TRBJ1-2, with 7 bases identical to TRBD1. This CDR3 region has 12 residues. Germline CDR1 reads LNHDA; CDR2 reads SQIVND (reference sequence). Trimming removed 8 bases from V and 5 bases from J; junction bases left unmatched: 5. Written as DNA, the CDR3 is TGTGCCAGTTTTCCAGGGGGATATGGCTACACCTTC. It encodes CASFPGGYGYTF. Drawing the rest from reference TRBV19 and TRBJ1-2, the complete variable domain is DGGITQSPKYLFRKEGQNVTLSCEQNLNHDAMYWYRQDPGQGLRLIYYSQIVNDFQKGDIAEGYSVSREKKESFPLTVTSAQKNPTAFYLCASFPGGYGYTFGSGTRLTVV.

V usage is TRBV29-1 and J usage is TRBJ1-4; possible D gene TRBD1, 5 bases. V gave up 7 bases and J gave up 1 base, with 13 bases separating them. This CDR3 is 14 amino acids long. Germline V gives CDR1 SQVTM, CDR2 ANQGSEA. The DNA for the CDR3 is TGCAGCGCCGAATCGGGGGTAACTAATGAAAAACTGTTTTTT. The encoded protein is CSAESGVTNEKLFF.

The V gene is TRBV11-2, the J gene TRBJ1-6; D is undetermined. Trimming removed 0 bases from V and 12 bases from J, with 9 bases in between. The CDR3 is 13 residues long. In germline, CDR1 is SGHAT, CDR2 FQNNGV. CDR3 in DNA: TGTGCCAGCAGCTTAGAAGTTGTCGGACCCCTCCACTTT. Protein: CASSLEVVGPLHF.

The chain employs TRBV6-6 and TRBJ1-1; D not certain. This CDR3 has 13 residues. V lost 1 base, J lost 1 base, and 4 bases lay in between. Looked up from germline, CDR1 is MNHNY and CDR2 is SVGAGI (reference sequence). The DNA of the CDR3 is TGTGCCAGCAGTTACTACGGGAACACTGAAGCTTTCTTT. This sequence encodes CASSYYGNTEAFF.

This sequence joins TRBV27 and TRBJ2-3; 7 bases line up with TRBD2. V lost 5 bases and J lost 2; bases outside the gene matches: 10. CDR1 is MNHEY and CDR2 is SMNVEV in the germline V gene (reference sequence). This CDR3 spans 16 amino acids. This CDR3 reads CASSPPGRGITDTQYF. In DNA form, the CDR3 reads TGTGCCAGCAGTCCCCCGGGGAGGGGAATCACAGATACGCAGTATTTT.

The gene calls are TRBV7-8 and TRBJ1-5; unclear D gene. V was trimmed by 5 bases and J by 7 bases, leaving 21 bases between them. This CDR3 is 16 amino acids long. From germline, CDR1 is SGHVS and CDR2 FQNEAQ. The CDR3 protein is CASSRFQGRTLQPQHF. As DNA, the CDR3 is TGTGCCAGCAGCCGTTTCCAAGGACGCACGCTGCAGCCCCAGCATTTT.

CDR3 sequence (DNA): TGTGCCAGCAGTGATGAAAGTCGACAGGGAAACACTGAAGCTTTCTTT. It codes for CASSDESRQGNTEAFF. This chain uses TRBV25-1 with TRBJ1-1; the match to TRBD1 covers 7 bases. V lost 3 bases, J lost 2 bases, and 9 bases stayed unmatched. Germline V gene lookup returns CDR1 MGHDK and CDR2 SYGVNS. This CDR3 has 16 residues. The whole variable domain, remainder taken from reference TRBV25-1 and TRBJ1-1, is EADIYQTPRYLVIGTGKKITLECSQTMGHDKMYWYQQDPGMELHLIHYSYGVNSTEKGDLSSESTVSRIRTEHFPLTLESARPSHTSQYLCASSDESRQGNTEAFFGQGTRLTVV.

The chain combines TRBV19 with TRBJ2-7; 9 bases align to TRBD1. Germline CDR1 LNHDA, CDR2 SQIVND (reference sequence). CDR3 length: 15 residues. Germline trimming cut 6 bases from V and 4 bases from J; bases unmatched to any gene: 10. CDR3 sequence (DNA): TGTGCCAGTAGCGGGGTCTGGACAGGGGCTTACGAGCAGTACTTC. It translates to CASSGVWTGAYEQYF.

CDR3 in amino acids: CASRHDRVQETQYF. The CDR3 nucleotides read TGCGCCAGCAGGCATGACAGGGTCCAAGAGACCCAGTACTTC. The rearrangement uses TRBV5-1 and TRBJ2-5; 7 nucleotides agree with TRBD1. Looked up from germline, CDR1 is SGHRS and CDR2 is YFSETQ. The V gene end was trimmed by 5 bases and the J gene end by 1 base; junction bases not matched to a gene: 5. This CDR3 contains 14 residues.

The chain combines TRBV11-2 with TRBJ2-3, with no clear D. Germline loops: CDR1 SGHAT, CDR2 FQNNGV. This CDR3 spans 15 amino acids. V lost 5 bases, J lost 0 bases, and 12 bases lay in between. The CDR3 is CASSRRGSSTDTQYF. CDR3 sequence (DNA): TGTGCCAGCAGCCGCCGCGGCTCTAGCACAGATACGCAGTATTTT.